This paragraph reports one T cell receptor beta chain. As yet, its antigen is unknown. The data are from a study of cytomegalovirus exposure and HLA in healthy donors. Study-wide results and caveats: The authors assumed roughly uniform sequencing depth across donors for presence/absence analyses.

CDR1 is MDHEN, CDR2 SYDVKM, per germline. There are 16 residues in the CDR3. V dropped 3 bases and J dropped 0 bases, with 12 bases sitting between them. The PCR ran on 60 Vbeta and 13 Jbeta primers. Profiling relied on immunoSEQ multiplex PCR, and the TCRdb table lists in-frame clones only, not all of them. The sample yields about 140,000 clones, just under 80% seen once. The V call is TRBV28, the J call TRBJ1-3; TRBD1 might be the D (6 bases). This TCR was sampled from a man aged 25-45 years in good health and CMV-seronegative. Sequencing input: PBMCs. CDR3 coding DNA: TGTGCCAGCAGTTTTTGGGGGGGGGCCTCTGGAAACACCATATATTTT. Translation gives CASSFWGGASGNTIYF. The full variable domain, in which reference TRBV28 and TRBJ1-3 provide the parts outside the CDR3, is DVKVTQSSRYLVKRTGEKVFLECVQDMDHENMFWYRQDPGLGLRLIYFSYDVKMKEKGDIPEGYSVSREKKERFSLILESASTNQTSMYLCASSFWGGASGNTIYFGEGSWLTVV.